This TCR beta chain was recovered during a study of response to subunit inactivated influenza vaccine. Study-level findings and limits: That few new T cells are recruited by each seasonal influenza vaccination was the authors' suggestion.

TCRdb reprocessed the RT-PCR reads via MiXCR and lists one record per CDR3 protein. The repertoire holds 650,000 to 800,000 distinct CDR3 sequences, with approximately 15% as singletons. The sample holds many counts of this clonotype. What it binds is not known. The CDR3 covers 12 residues. Deletions cut 3 bases from V and 7 bases from J, with 9 bases between. This sequence was found in a man aged 50 to 60 who received an inactivated influenza vaccine. Source: PBMCs from blood, taken around 15 days before vaccination. This sequence joins TRBV12-3 or TRBV12-4 and TRBJ1-1; the D gene is possibly TRBD1 (5 bases). This chain's CDR3 is CASSLGGVEAFF. DNA for the CDR3: TGTGCCAGCAGTTTGGGGGGGGTTGAAGCTTTCTTT.